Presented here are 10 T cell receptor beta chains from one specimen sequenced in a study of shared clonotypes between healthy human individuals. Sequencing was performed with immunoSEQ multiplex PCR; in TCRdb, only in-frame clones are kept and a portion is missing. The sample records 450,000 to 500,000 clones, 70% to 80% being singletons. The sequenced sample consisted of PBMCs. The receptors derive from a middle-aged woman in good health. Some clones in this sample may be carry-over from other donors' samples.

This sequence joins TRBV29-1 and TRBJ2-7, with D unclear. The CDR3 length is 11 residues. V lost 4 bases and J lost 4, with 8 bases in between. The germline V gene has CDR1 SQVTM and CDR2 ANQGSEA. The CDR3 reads CSVVLNYEQYF. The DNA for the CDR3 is TGCAGCGTTGTTTTAAATTACGAGCAGTACTTC.

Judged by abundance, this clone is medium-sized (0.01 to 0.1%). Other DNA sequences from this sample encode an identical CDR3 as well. CDR3 protein: CASSPPYSGLAGDLNEQYF. The CDR3 region has the DNA TGTGCCAGCTCACCACCCTACTCGGGACTAGCGGGAGATTTGAACGAGCAGTACTTC. V is TRBV18 and J is TRBJ2-7; TRBD2 aligns across 14 bases. This CDR3 region has 19 residues. After removal of 0 bases from V and 5 bases from J, the junction contained 12 bases not matched to a gene. The germline V gene encodes CDR1 KGHSH and CDR2 LQKENI.

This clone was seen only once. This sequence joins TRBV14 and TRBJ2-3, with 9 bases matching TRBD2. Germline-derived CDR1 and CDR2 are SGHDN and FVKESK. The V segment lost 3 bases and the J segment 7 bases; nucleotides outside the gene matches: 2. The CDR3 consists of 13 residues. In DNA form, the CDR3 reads TGTGCCAGCAGCCACAGCGGGAGGAATACGCAGTATTTT. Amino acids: CASSHSGRNTQYF.

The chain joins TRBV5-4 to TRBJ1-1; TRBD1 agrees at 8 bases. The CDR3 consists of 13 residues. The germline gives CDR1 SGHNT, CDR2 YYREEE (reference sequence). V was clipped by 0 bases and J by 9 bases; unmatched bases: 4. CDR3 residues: CASSLGGQDKAFF. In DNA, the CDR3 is TGTGCCAGCAGCTTGGGGGGACAGGATAAAGCTTTCTTT.

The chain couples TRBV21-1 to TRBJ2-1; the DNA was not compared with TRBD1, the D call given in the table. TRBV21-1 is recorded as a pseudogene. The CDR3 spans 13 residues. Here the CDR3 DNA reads TGTGCCAGCACCAGGACAGGGAACAATGAGCAGTTCTTC. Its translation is CASTRTGNNEQFF.

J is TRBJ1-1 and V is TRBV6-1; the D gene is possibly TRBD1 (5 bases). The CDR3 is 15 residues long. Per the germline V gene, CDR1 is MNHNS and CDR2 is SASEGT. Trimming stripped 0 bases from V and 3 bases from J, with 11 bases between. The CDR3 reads CASSEAQGYDTEAFF. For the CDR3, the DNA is TGTGCCAGCAGTGAAGCTCAGGGCTACGACACTGAAGCTTTCTTT.

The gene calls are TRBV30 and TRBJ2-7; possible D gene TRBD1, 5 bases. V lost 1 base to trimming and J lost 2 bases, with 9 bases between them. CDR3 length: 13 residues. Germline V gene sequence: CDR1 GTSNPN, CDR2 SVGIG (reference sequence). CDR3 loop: CAWSGGGAYEQYF. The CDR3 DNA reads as TGTGCCTGGAGTGGGGGCGGAGCCTACGAGCAGTACTTC.

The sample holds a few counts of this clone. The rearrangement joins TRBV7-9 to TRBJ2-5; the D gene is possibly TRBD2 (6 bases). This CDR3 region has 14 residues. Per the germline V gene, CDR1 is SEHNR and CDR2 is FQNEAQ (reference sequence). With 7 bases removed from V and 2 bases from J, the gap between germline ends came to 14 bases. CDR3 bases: TGTGCCAGCACCGTCCTTGGGGGGCAAGAGACCCAGTACTTC. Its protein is CASTVLGGQETQYF.

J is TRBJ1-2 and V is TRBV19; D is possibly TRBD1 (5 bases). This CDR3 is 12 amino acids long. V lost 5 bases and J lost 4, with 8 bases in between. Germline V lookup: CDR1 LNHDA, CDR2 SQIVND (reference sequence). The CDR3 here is CASSGQGYGYTF. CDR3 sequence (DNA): TGTGCCAGTAGTGGGCAGGGCTATGGCTACACCTTC.

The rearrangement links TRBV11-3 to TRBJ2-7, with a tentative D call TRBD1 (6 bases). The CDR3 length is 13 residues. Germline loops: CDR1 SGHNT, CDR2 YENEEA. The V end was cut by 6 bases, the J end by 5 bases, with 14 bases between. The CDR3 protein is CASRKWGPHEQYF. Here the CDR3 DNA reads TGTGCCAGCAGAAAGTGGGGGCCCCACGAGCAGTACTTC.